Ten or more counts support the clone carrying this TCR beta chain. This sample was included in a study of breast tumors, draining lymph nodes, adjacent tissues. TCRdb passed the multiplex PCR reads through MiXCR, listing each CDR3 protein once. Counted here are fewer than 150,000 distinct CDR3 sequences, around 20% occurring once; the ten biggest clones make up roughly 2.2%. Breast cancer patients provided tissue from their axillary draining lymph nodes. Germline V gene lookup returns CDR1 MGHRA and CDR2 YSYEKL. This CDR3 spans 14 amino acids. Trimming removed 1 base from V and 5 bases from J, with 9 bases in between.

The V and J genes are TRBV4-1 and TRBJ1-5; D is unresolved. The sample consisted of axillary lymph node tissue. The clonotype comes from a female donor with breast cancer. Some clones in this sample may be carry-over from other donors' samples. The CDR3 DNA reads TGCGCCAGCAGCCAAGGAGCAGACTATCAGCCCCAGCATTTT. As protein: CASSQGADYQPQHF.